This TCR beta chain is from a study of shared clonotypes between healthy human individuals. Study results and limitations: Sharing across four donors was seen in around 5% of naive CD4 clonotypes.

Caucasian adults residing in Nashville, Tennessee made up all the donors. The assay was immunoSEQ multiplex PCR, and TCRdb's table has in-frame clones only and misses some. This sample has about a million clones, with approximately 75% found just once. This clone showed up just a few times. What it binds is unknown. Per the germline V gene, CDR1 is MNHNY and CDR2 is SVGAGI (reference sequence). This CDR3 contains 14 residues. Trimming took 2 bases from V and 1 from J, leaving 8 bases between them. This receptor was identified in a man between 18 and 29 years old in good health. Some clones in this sample may be carry-over from other donors' samples. The J gene is TRBJ1-1, the V gene TRBV6-6, with D hard to call. Sequencing was carried out using memory CD4+ T cells from PBMCs. The subset: CD45RA-negative fraction. The DNA for the CDR3 is TGTGCCAGCAGTTACGCGAACAGGAACACTGAAGCTTTCTTT. Translating gives CASSYANRNTEAFF.